The following is a T cell receptor (beta chain) sequence with its context. This entry comes from a study of T cells after yellow fever vaccination. TCRdb itself ran the 5' RACE reads through MiXCR, one entry per CDR3 protein. The sample carries more than 350,000 distinct CDR3 sequences, around 10% recorded once. The CDR3 covers 15 residues. CDR1 MNHEY and CDR2 SVGEGT come from the germline V gene. The V segment lost 5 bases and the J segment 0 bases; nucleotides outside the gene matches: 1. The chain is built from TRBV6-2 or TRBV6-3 and TRBJ2-7; 13 positions agree with TRBD2. This receptor was identified in a man between 18 and 35 years old who received the YFV17D yellow fever vaccine. Sequences were derived from PBMCs, sampled on the day of the first yellow fever vaccination. The CDR3 DNA is TGTGCCAGCAGTGGACTAGCGGGGGCCTCCTACGAGCAGTACTTC. This sequence encodes CASSGLAGASYEQYF.